This T cell receptor beta chain was recorded in a study of cytomegalovirus exposure and HLA in healthy donors. About the study: In a later analysis, it was reported that the roughly 120 validation repertoires had been produced on the same platform as the roughly 610 repertoires belonging to the first cohort.

This clone was seen a handful of times. Its specificity is not known. Study-wide results and limits: It was confirmed in vitro that a few of the CMV-associated chains were specific for CMV antigens. The dataset shows that most TCR sequences were rare, while some public TCRs occurred in many donors. The TCR clusters that emerged in the first cohort tended, a later analysis found, to co-occur in the 120 validation repertoires.

Assay used: immunoSEQ multiplex PCR; TCRdb lists only in-frame clones, some missing. The table shows 160,000 or so clones, with around nine tenths occurring only once. V was cut by 2 bases and J by 2 bases, with 16 bases left in between. The CDR3 contains 16 residues. CDR1 is SGHTA and CDR2 is FQGNSA in the germline V gene. V gene TRBV7-2 combines with J gene TRBJ2-7; D possibly corresponds to TRBD1 (5 bases). Input material: PBMCs. The sequence was collected from a woman between 25 and 40 years old in good health and CMV-seronegative. The CDR3 sequence is CASSLSAGRIPYEQYF. CDR3 bases: TGTGCCAGCAGCTTATCTGCAGGGCGAATCCCCTACGAGCAGTACTTC.